Listed below are T cell receptor beta chains from one sample, sequenced in a study of shared clonotypes between healthy human individuals. Clones were read by immunoSEQ multiplex PCR, and TCRdb kept only the in-frame ones, dropping some. The sample has some 1.5 million clones; around 98% are singletons. What was sequenced was naive CD4+ T cells sorted from blood. These receptors were obtained from a man between 25 and 39 years old in good health. The CDR3 runs from the conserved cysteine through the conserved F or W. The order of the fields is CDR3 DNA, CDR3 protein, J gene, clone size, V gene, D gene. The D gene is left open where the match is weak. Where a row states a size, it is once, few, many or the class of an expanded clone; other rows omit it.

DNA: TGTGCCAGCAGCCCCGGGACGAGCAATCAGCCCCAGCATTTT
CDR3: CASSPGTSNQPQHF
J: TRBJ1-5
size: -
V: TRBV7-9
D: -

DNA: TGTGCCAGCAGTCCCGACTCACAGACTAGCGCACACCCCCGGGAGACCCAGTACTTC
CDR3: CASSPDSQTSAHPRETQYF
J: TRBJ2-5
size: -
V: TRBV27
D: TRBD2

DNA: TGTGCCATCAGTGAGTCGCCGACCCTTGGGAGCAATCAGCCCCAGCATTTT
CDR3: CAISESPTLGSNQPQHF
J: TRBJ1-5
size: -
V: TRBV10-3
D: -

DNA: TGTGCCAGCAGTGTGGCGACCGAGACCCAGTACTTC
CDR3: CASSVATETQYF
J: TRBJ2-5
size: -
V: TRBV6-1
D: -

DNA: TGCGCCAGCAGCTTGGCTCCGGGGGGAACAGATACGCAGTATTTT
CDR3: CASSLAPGGTDTQYF
J: TRBJ2-3
size: -
V: TRBV5-1
D: TRBD2

DNA: TGCGCCAGCATCCTGAAGGGCAGCACAGATACGCAGTATTTT
CDR3: CASILKGSTDTQYF
J: TRBJ2-3
size: once
V: TRBV5-1
D: -

DNA: TGTGCCAGCAGCCCCGGACAGGGGGACACTGAAGCTTTCTTT
CDR3: CASSPGQGDTEAFF
J: TRBJ1-1
size: -
V: TRBV6-5
D: TRBD1

DNA: TGTGCCATCAGAGGGGAGGGGGGTAGCAATCAGCCCCAGCATTTT
CDR3: CAIRGEGGSNQPQHF
J: TRBJ1-5
size: -
V: TRBV10-3
D: -

DNA: TGTGCCAGTAGTCTGGGACAGGGGCAAGAGACCCAGTACTTC
CDR3: CASSLGQGQETQYF
J: TRBJ2-5
size: -
V: TRBV19
D: TRBD1

DNA: TGTGCCAGTAGTATACGGACAGGGTTTAACTATGGCTACACCTTC
CDR3: CASSIRTGFNYGYTF
J: TRBJ1-2
size: -
V: TRBV19
D: TRBD1

DNA: TGCGCCAGCAGCCAGAGTGGGGGGACTAGCGGCAATGAGCAGTTCTTC
CDR3: CASSQSGGTSGNEQFF
J: TRBJ2-1
size: -
V: TRBV4-3
D: TRBD2

DNA: TGTGCCAGCAGAAAAGACAGGGTTGTCACTGAAGCTTTCTTT
CDR3: CASRKDRVVTEAFF
J: TRBJ1-1
size: -
V: TRBV6-5
D: TRBD1

DNA: TGCGCCAGCGGAAATAGCGGAAACTCCTACAATGAGCAGTTCTTC
CDR3: CASGNSGNSYNEQFF
J: TRBJ2-1
size: -
V: TRBV5-1
D: -

DNA: TGCGCCAGCAGTGAAGCTTTGGGGGAAGGCTACACCTTC
CDR3: CASSEALGEGYTF
J: TRBJ1-2
size: -
V: TRBV10-1
D: -

DNA: TGTGCCAGCAGGACCAGGGGTGGCGGCTACACCTTC
CDR3: CASRTRGGGYTF
J: TRBJ1-2
size: -
V: TRBV9
D: -

DNA: TGTGCCAGCAGCTGGGTGGGACTAGCGGGCGCAGATACGCAGTATTTT
CDR3: CASSWVGLAGADTQYF
J: TRBJ2-3
size: -
V: TRBV5-4
D: TRBD2

DNA: TGTGCCAGCAGCTACCAGGGACTAGTGCCCTACGAGCAGTACTTC
CDR3: CASSYQGLVPYEQYF
J: TRBJ2-7
size: -
V: TRBV5-8
D: TRBD2

DNA: TGTGCCAGCAGTTTATGGGACAGGGGCGAGGAGACCCAGTACTTC
CDR3: CASSLWDRGEETQYF
J: TRBJ2-5
size: -
V: TRBV27
D: TRBD1

DNA: TGTGCCAGCAGCTTAAGTACAGGCAAAGAGACCCAGTACTTC
CDR3: CASSLSTGKETQYF
J: TRBJ2-5
size: -
V: TRBV11-2
D: -

DNA: TGTGCCAGTAGTATAACAGGGGGCAATCAGCCCCAGCATTTT
CDR3: CASSITGGNQPQHF
J: TRBJ1-5
size: -
V: TRBV19
D: TRBD1

DNA: TGTGCCAGCAGCCAGAGACAGGGGGACTATGGCTACACCTTC
CDR3: CASSQRQGDYGYTF
J: TRBJ1-2
size: -
V: TRBV7-9
D: TRBD1

DNA: TGTGCCGGGACGCAGCGTTCCTACAATGAGCAGTTCTTC
CDR3: CAGTQRSYNEQFF
J: TRBJ2-1
size: -
V: TRBV2
D: -